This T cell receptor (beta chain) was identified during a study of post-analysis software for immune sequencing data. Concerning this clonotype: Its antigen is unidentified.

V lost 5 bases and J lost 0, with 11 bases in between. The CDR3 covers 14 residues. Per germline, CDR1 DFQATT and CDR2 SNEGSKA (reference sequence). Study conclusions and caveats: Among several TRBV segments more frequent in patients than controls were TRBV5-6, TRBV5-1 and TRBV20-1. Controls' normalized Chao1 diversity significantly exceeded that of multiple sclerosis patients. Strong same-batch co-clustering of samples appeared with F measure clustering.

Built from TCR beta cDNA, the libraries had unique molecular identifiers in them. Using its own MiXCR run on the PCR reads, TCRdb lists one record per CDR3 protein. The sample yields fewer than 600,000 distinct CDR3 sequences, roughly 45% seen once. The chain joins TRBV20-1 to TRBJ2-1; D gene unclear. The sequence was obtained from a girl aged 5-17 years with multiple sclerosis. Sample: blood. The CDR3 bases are TGCAGTGCTTCCGGGCCTGCCTCCTACAATGAGCAGTTCTTC. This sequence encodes CSASGPASYNEQFF.